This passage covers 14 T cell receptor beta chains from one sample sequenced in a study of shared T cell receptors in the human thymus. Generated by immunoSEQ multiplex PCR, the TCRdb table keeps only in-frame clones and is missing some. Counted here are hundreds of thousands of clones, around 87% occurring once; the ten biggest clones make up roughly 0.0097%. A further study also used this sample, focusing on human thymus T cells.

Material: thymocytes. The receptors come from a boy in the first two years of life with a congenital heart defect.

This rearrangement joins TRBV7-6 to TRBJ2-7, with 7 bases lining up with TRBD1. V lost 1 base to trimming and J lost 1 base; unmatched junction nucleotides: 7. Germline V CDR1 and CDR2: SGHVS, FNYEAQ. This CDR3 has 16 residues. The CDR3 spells CASSLGWGQQSYEQYF. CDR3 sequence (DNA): TGTGCCAGCAGCTTAGGATGGGGACAGCAGTCCTACGAGCAGTACTTC.

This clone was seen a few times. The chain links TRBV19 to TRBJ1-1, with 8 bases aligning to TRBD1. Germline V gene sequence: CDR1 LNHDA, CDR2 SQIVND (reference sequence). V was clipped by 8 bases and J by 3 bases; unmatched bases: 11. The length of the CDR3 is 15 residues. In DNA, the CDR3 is TGTGCCAGTTATACTAAGGACAGGGCCTACACTGAAGCTTTCTTT. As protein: CASYTKDRAYTEAFF.

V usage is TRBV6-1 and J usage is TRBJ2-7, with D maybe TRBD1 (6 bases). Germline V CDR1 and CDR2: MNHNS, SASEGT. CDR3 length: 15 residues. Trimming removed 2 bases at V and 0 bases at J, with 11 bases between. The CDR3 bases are TGTGCCAGCAGTGAAAGAGACAGGAGCTCCTACGAGCAGTACTTC. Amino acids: CASSERDRSSYEQYF.

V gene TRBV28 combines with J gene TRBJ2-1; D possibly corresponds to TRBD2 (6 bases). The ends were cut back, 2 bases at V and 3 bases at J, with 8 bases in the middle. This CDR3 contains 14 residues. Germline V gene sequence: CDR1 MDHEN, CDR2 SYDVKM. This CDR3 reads CASSLASVYNEQFF. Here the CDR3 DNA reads TGTGCCAGCAGTTTAGCTAGCGTCTACAATGAGCAGTTCTTC.

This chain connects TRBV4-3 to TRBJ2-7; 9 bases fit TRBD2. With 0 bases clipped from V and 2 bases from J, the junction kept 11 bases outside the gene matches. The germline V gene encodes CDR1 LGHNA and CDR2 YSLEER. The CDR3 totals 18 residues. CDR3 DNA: TGCGCCAGCAGCCAAGAGAAGTGGGCGGGAGGGAACCCCTACGAGCAGTACTTC. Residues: CASSQEKWAGGNPYEQYF.

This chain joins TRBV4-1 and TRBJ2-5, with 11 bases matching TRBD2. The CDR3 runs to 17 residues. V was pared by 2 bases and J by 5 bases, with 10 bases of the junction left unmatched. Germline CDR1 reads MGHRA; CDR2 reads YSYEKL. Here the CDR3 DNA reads TGCGCCAGCAGCCAATATTCCCTAGCGGGAGGAGTTGAGACCCAGTACTTC. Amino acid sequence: CASSQYSLAGGVETQYF.

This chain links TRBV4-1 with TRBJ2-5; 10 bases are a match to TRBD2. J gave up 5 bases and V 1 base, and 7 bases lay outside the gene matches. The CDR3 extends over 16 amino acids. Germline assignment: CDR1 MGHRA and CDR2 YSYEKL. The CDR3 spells CASSQGSAGGSETQYF. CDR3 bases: TGCGCCAGCAGCCAAGGATCAGCGGGAGGGTCGGAGACCCAGTACTTC.

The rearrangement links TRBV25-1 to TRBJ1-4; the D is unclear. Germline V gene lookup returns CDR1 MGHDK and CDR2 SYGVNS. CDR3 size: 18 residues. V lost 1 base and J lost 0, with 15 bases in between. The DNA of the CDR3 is TGTGCCAGCAGTGAATTCCCCCACGGTCACCCAACTAATGAAAAACTGTTTTTT. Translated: CASSEFPHGHPTNEKLFF.

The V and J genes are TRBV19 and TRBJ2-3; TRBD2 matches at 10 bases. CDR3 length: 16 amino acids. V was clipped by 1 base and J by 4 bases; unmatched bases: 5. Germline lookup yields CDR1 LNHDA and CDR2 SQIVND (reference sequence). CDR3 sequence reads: CASSIASSGGADTQYF. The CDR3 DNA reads TGTGCCAGTAGTATAGCCTCTAGCGGGGGCGCAGATACGCAGTATTTT.

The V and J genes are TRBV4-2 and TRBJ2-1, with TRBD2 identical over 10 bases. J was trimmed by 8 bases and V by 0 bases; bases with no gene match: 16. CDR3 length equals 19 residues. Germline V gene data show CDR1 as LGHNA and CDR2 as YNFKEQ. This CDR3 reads CASSQDRIRGASGRHEQFF. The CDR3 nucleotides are TGTGCCAGCAGCCAAGATCGGATAAGGGGGGCTAGCGGGAGACATGAGCAGTTCTTC.

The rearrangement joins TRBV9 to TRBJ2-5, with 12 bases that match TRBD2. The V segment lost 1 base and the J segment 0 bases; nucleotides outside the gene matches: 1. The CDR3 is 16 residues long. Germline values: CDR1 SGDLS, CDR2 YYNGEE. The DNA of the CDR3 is TGTGCCAGCAGCGTAAGACTAGCGGGGGACCAAGAGACCCAGTACTTC. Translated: CASSVRLAGDQETQYF.

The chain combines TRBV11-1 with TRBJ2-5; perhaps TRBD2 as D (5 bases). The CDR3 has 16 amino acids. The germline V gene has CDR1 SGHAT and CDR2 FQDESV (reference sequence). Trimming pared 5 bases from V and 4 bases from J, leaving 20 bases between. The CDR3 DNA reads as TGTGCCAGCAGCCATAAGGCCCCAGGACGGGGAGAGACCCAGTACTTC. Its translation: CASSHKAPGRGETQYF. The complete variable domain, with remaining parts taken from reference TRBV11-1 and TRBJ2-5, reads EAEVAQSPRYKITEKSQAVAFWCDPISGHATLYWYRQILGQGPELLVQFQDESVVDDSQLPKDRFSAERLKGVDSTLKIQPAELGDSAMYLCASSHKAPGRGETQYFGPGTRLLVL.

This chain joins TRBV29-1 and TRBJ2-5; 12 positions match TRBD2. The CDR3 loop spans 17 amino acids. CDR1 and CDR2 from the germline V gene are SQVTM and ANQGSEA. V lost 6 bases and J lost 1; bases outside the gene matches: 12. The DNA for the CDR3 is TGCAGCGTAGCAGAGGGGACTAGCGGGCTTATCCAAGAGACCCAGTACTTC. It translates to CSVAEGTSGLIQETQYF.

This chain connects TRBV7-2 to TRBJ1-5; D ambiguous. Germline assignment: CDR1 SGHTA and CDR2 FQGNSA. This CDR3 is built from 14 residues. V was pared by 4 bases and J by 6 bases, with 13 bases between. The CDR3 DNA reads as TGTGCCAGCAGCTCTCGGGGAGGGTTTCAGCCCCAGCATTTT. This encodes CASSSRGGFQPQHF. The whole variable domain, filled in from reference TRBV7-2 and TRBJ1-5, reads GAGVSQSPSNKVTEKGKDVELRCDPISGHTALYWYRQSLGQGLEFLIYFQGNSAPDKSGLPSDRFSAERTGGSVSTLTIQRTQQEDSAVYLCASSSRGGFQPQHFGDGTRLSIL.